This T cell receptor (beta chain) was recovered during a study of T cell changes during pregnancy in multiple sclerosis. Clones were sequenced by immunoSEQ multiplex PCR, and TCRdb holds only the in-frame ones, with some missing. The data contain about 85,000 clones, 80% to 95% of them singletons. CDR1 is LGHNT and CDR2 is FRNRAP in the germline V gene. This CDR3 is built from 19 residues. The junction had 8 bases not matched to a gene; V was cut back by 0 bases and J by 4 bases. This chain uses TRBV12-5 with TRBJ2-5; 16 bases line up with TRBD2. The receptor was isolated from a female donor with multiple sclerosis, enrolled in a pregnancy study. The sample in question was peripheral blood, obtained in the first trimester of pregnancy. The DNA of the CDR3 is TGTGCTAGTGGTTTGGTCTCCGGGACTAGCGGGGGGGCCGGAGAGACCCAGTACTTC. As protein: CASGLVSGTSGGAGETQYF.